The 32 T cell receptor beta chains reported below all come from one sample, sequenced in a study of T-cell reconstitution after alpha-beta-depleted transplantation in children. Unique molecular identifiers were used to barcode this TCRbeta library. Via MiXCR, TCRdb re-called the PCR reads, giving one row per CDR3 protein. The sample contains 65,000 to 85,000 distinct CDR3 sequences, about 11% of which appear only once. The material was PBMCs, obtained before TCRalphabeta/CD19-depleted stem cell transplant. The receptors come from a boy younger than 18 with acute myeloid leukemia, due to receive a stem cell transplant.

This clonotype was counted ten times or more. The chain links TRBV5-1 to TRBJ2-6, with D unclear. There are 13 residues in the CDR3. Germline V lookup: CDR1 SGHRS, CDR2 YFSETQ. The V gene lost 1 base and the J gene lost 4 bases, with 3 bases spanning the gap. The CDR3 nucleotides read TGCGCCAGCAGCTTGACCGGGGCCAACGTCCTGACTTTC. Translating it yields CASSLTGANVLTF.

This clonotype was seen a handful of times. V and J are TRBV5-1 and TRBJ2-7, with 8 bases matching TRBD2. CDR1 is SGHRS and CDR2 is YFSETQ in the germline V gene. This CDR3 region has 15 residues. The junction had 3 bases not matched to a gene; V was cut back by 0 bases and J by 1 base. Here the CDR3 DNA reads TGCGCCAGCAGCTTGGGGACTAGCAAATCCTACGAGCAGTACTTC. It yields the protein CASSLGTSKSYEQYF. Variable domain in full (rest from reference TRBV5-1 and TRBJ2-7): KAGVTQTPRYLIKTRGQQVTLSCSPISGHRSVSWYQQTPGQGLQFLFEYFSETQRNKGNFPGRFSGRQFSNSRSEMNVSTLELGDSALYLCASSLGTSKSYEQYFGPGTRLTVT.

This clonotype was seen ten or more times. CDR3 sequence (DNA): TGTGCCACGTGGGCAGATACGCAGTATTTT. Amino acids: CATWADTQYF. This chain uses TRBV2 with TRBJ2-3; D uncertain. Germline assignment: CDR1 SNHLY and CDR2 FYNNEI. This CDR3 comprises 10 residues. The V and J ends lost 10 bases and 4 bases respectively, with 6 bases between them.

Ten or more counts support this clonotype. V usage is TRBV4-3 and J usage is TRBJ2-2; 9 bases fit TRBD2. This CDR3 contains 16 residues. Germline V gene sequence: CDR1 LGHNA, CDR2 YSLEER. J was trimmed by 4 bases and V by 1 base; bases with no gene match: 4. CDR3 amino acids: CASSQGLAAITGELFF. The CDR3 nucleotides read TGCGCCAGCAGCCAAGGACTAGCGGCAATCACCGGGGAGCTGTTTTTT.

In its sample, this clonotype was seen a few times. The chain links TRBV6-2 or TRBV6-3 to TRBJ2-6; D is unclear. Looked up from germline, CDR1 is MNHEY and CDR2 is SVGEGT. The CDR3 runs to 16 residues. Trimming removed 0 bases at V and 0 bases at J, with 6 bases between. The CDR3, as DNA: TGTGCCAGCAGTTACTCGAAGTCCTCTGGGGCCAACGTCCTGACTTTC. Translated, it gives CASSYSKSSGANVLTF.

There are many counts of this clonotype. The chain employs TRBV10-1 and TRBJ1-1; D may be TRBD1 (5 bases). The CDR3 loop spans 13 amino acids. V lost 3 bases and J lost 6, with 11 bases in between. Germline V gene sequence: CDR1 WNHNN, CDR2 SYGVQD (reference sequence). The CDR3 loop reads CASSDRVKSEAFF. The CDR3 nucleotides read TGCGCCAGCAGTGACAGGGTAAAGTCTGAAGCTTTCTTT.

This clonotype appeared many times. The V gene is TRBV29-1, the J gene TRBJ2-5; D remains unclear. This CDR3 region has 15 residues. The germline CDR1 and CDR2 sequences are SQVTM and ANQGSEA. Trimming removed 0 bases at V and 4 bases at J, with 15 bases between. CDR3 protein: CSVEEWASKVETQYF. The CDR3 nucleotides read TGCAGCGTTGAAGAATGGGCTAGTAAGGTAGAGACCCAGTACTTC. The full variable domain, completed using reference TRBV29-1 and TRBJ2-5, is SAVISQKPSRDICQRGTSLTIQCQVDSQVTMMFWYRQQPGQSLTLIATANQGSEATYESGFVIDKFPISRPNLTFSTLTVSNMSPEDSSIYLCSVEEWASKVETQYFGPGTRLLVL.

This clonotype was seen ten or more times. V and J are TRBV9 and TRBJ2-1; 9 bases fit TRBD1. The J segment lost 4 bases and the V segment lost 4 bases, leaving 9 bases of the junction unmatched. The CDR3 covers 16 residues. Germline loops: CDR1 SGDLS, CDR2 YYNGEE. The DNA of the CDR3 is TGTGCCAGCAGCCCGCGGGACAGGGTTTTTTACAATGAGCAGTTCTTC. Its translation: CASSPRDRVFYNEQFF.

The genes are TRBV4-2 and TRBJ2-3; a possible D gene is TRBD2 (6 bases). The CDR3 loop spans 17 amino acids. CDR1 and CDR2 (germline): LGHNA, YNFKEQ. Trimming stripped 0 bases from V and 4 bases from J, with 17 bases between. The chain's CDR3 is CASSQDEVAVLSDTQYF. The DNA of the CDR3 is TGTGCCAGCAGCCAAGATGAAGTAGCGGTGCTGTCAGATACGCAGTATTTT.

This clonotype was detected ten times or more. The chain carries TRBV5-1 and TRBJ2-4; 7 positions match TRBD2. The CDR3 contains 18 residues. Germline CDR1 and CDR2: SGHRS and YFSETQ. With V trimmed by 2 bases and J by 2 bases, 13 bases remained unmatched. CDR3 residues: CASSLVVGGTVSKNIQYF. DNA for the CDR3: TGCGCCAGCAGCTTAGTAGTGGGGGGGACGGTCTCCAAAAACATTCAGTACTTC.

This clonotype was recorded many times. The rearrangement joins TRBV5-1 to TRBJ2-1, with 12 bases lining up with TRBD1. Germline CDR1 reads SGHRS; CDR2 reads YFSETQ. This CDR3 has 15 amino acids. V trimming: 8 bases; J trimming: 7 bases; junction bases outside the gene matches: 10. Written as DNA, the CDR3 is TGCGCCAGTTTTGAACCGGGACAGGGGGCGAATGAGCAGTTCTTC. This codes for CASFEPGQGANEQFF.

There are a few counts of this clonotype. The chain is built from TRBV5-4 and TRBJ2-5, with a weak D call TRBD2 (5 bases). CDR1 is SGHNT, CDR2 YYREEE, per germline (reference sequence). This CDR3 region has 14 residues. The V gene lost 1 base and the J gene lost 2 bases, with 9 bases spanning the gap. In DNA form, the CDR3 reads TGTGCCAGCAGCTTGACTAGTCGTCAAGAGACCCAGTACTTC. It specifies CASSLTSRQETQYF.

This clonotype has at least ten counts. The rearrangement links TRBV14 to TRBJ2-7; 8 nucleotides align to TRBD1. The CDR3 has 16 amino acids. The V gene's germline CDR1 is SGHDN and CDR2 FVKESK. The junction had 6 bases not matched to a gene; V was cut back by 0 bases and J by 2 bases. The CDR3 reads CASSQEGKDRAYEQYF. Here the CDR3 DNA reads TGTGCCAGCAGCCAAGAGGGGAAGGACAGGGCCTACGAGCAGTACTTC.

The table lists this clonotype with many counts. This chain joins TRBV12-3 or TRBV12-4 and TRBJ2-7; TRBD2 aligns across 7 bases. V dropped 4 bases and J dropped 3; count of bases not matched to a gene: 6. The CDR3 sequence is 14 residues long. CDR3 in amino acids: CASSSSGGSYEQYF. The CDR3 bases are TGTGCCAGCAGTTCTAGCGGTGGGAGCTACGAGCAGTACTTC.

This clonotype was seen ten or more times. This chain joins TRBV20-1 and TRBJ2-1, with 8 bases that match TRBD1. The germline gives CDR1 DFQATT, CDR2 SNEGSKA (reference sequence). There are 12 residues in the CDR3. V shed 5 bases, J shed 8 bases, and the junction held 5 bases outside the gene matches. The CDR3 region is CSALPGGDEQFF. CDR3 nucleotide sequence: TGCAGTGCTCTCCCAGGGGGCGATGAGCAGTTCTTC.

This clonotype showed up many times. As DNA, the CDR3 is TGTGCCAGCAGCCAAGACCAGGGGGCTAACTATGGCTACACCTTC. Protein sequence: CASSQDQGANYGYTF. This chain connects TRBV14 to TRBJ1-2, with 7 bases that match TRBD1. The CDR3 spans 15 residues. Germline V CDR1 and CDR2: SGHDN, FVKESK. J was trimmed by 0 bases and V by 0 bases; bases with no gene match: 1.

This clonotype was seen many times. This sequence joins TRBV7-3 and TRBJ2-5; D uncertain. This CDR3 has 14 amino acids. V dropped 0 bases and J dropped 2 bases, with 7 bases sitting between them. Germline CDR1 SGHTA, CDR2 FQGTGA. The CDR3 loop is CASSLTPGQETQYF. For the CDR3, the DNA is TGTGCCAGCAGCTTAACTCCCGGGCAAGAGACCCAGTACTTC.

This clonotype was recorded at least ten times. The chain employs TRBV28 and TRBJ2-7, with D perhaps given as TRBD1 or TRBD2 (5 bases each). The germline gives CDR1 MDHEN, CDR2 SYDVKM. The length of the CDR3 is 16 residues. The ends were cut back, 1 base at V and 0 bases at J, with 13 bases in the middle. This CDR3 reads CASSLSVGTNSYEQYF. The DNA of the CDR3 is TGTGCCAGCAGTTTATCGGTAGGGACGAACTCCTACGAGCAGTACTTC.

This clonotype has a count of ten or more. The J gene is TRBJ1-1, the V gene TRBV12-3 or TRBV12-4; 9 bases match TRBD1. CDR3 length: 14 amino acids. V gave up 7 bases and J gave up 2 bases; unmatched junction bases: 5. CDR3 bases: TGTGCCAGCAAACCGGGACAGGGTAACACTGAAGCTTTCTTT. Its translation: CASKPGQGNTEAFF.

This clonotype showed up many times. This sequence joins TRBV29-1 and TRBJ2-1; D is unresolved. The CDR3 spans 12 residues. V was trimmed by 2 bases and J by 1 base, leaving 3 bases between them. Germline assignment: CDR1 SQVTM and CDR2 ANQGSEA. The CDR3 loop reads CSVEKSYNEQFF. The CDR3 DNA sequence: TGCAGCGTTGAAAAGTCCTACAATGAGCAGTTCTTC.

J is TRBJ1-1 and V is TRBV13; D gene uncertain. Per the germline V gene, CDR1 is PRHDT and CDR2 is FYEKMQ (reference sequence). The CDR3 loop spans 12 amino acids. V gave up 5 bases and J gave up 9 bases, with 13 bases separating them. The CDR3 DNA reads TGTGCCAGCAGCCTGCTTTGGGCGAAAGCTTTCTTT. Amino acids: CASSLLWAKAFF.

This clonotype has a count of ten or more. This chain uses TRBV7-3 with TRBJ2-1; 12 bases line up with TRBD1. Germline CDR1 and CDR2: SGHTA and FQGTGA. CDR3 size: 15 residues. V gave up 4 bases and J gave up 7 bases; unmatched junction bases: 5. The CDR3 DNA is TGTGCCAGCAGCTGGGACAGGGGGCCGGGGAATGAGCAGTTCTTC. Amino acids: CASSWDRGPGNEQFF.

This clonotype was found many times. V and J are TRBV20-1 and TRBJ1-6; no firm D call. Germline CDR1 DFQATT, CDR2 SNEGSKA (reference sequence). The CDR3 runs to 19 residues. V was pared by 0 bases and J by 1 base, with 19 bases between. The CDR3, as DNA: TGCAGTGCTAGAGACCTTACACGGCGGTCTCGTTCCTATAATTCACCCCTCCACTTT. Translating it yields CSARDLTRRSRSYNSPLHF.

The chain couples TRBV20-1 to TRBJ1-1, with D uncertain. V was cut by 5 bases and J by 1 base, with 11 bases left in between. Germline CDR1 reads DFQATT; CDR2 reads SNEGSKA (reference sequence). The CDR3 extends over 13 amino acids. The CDR3 DNA reads TGCAGTGCTCGGTTTACGGAGAACACTGAAGCTTTCTTT. Protein: CSARFTENTEAFF.

Many counts were recorded for this clonotype. The V and J genes are TRBV28 and TRBJ2-5; D is unclear. In germline, CDR1 is MDHEN, CDR2 SYDVKM. Trimming took 5 bases from V and 1 from J, leaving 14 bases between them. This CDR3 has 15 residues. CDR3 region: CASSTIRASQETQYF. Written as DNA, the CDR3 is TGTGCCAGCAGTACGATCCGGGCATCCCAAGAGACCCAGTACTTC.

This clonotype was recorded many times. This chain links TRBV5-6 with TRBJ2-2; no reliable D call. CDR1 and CDR2 from the germline V gene are SGHDT and YYEEEE. The V end was cut by 0 bases, the J end by 8 bases, with 14 bases between. The CDR3 loop spans 15 amino acids. CDR3 bases: TGTGCCAGCAGCTTGGTTGACCCTAGGGCGGGGGAGCTGTTTTTT. Translated, it gives CASSLVDPRAGELFF. The full variable domain, its missing parts supplied by reference TRBV5-6 and TRBJ2-2, is DAGVTQSPTHLIKTRGQQVTLRCSPKSGHDTVSWYQQALGQGPQFIFQYYEEEERQRGNFPDRFSGHQFPNYSSELNVNALLLGDSALYLCASSLVDPRAGELFFGEGSRLTVL.

This clonotype occurred many times. The chain is built from TRBV7-2 and TRBJ1-6; a possible D gene is TRBD1 (5 bases). This CDR3 is 13 amino acids long. Germline loops: CDR1 SGHTA, CDR2 FQGNSA. V was cut by 9 bases and J by 7 bases, with 13 bases left in between. CDR3 in DNA: TGTGCCAGGCCGGGGGTCCGGAATTCACCCCTCCACTTT. The encoded protein is CARPGVRNSPLHF.

The chain carries TRBV4-3 and TRBJ2-7; the match to TRBD2 covers 12 bases. This CDR3 spans 15 amino acids. The germline gives CDR1 LGHNA, CDR2 YSLEER. With 3 bases clipped from V and 4 bases from J, the junction kept 4 bases outside the gene matches. DNA for the CDR3: TGCGCCAGCAGCCACGCCCTAGCGGGAGGGTACGAGCAGTACTTC. Its translation: CASSHALAGGYEQYF.

This clonotype was seen at least ten times. This chain links TRBV29-1 with TRBJ2-6; D is possibly TRBD1 (6 bases). This CDR3 spans 17 amino acids. V dropped 3 bases and J dropped 1 base, with 16 bases sitting between them. CDR1 and CDR2 from the germline V gene are SQVTM and ANQGSEA. CDR3 DNA: TGCAGCGTTGATGAGGGACACGCCGTGTCTGGGGCCAACGTCCTGACTTTC. It translates to CSVDEGHAVSGANVLTF.

This clonotype was observed many times. This chain links TRBV4-3 with TRBJ2-5, with TRBD1 identical over 8 bases. From germline, CDR1 is LGHNA and CDR2 YSLEER. Unmatched junction bases numbered 8, after V lost 4 bases and J lost 4 bases. The CDR3 is made up of 15 amino acids. As DNA, the CDR3 is TGCGCCAGCAGCCCGCGAAAAACAGGGGGAGAGACCCAGTACTTC. It specifies CASSPRKTGGETQYF.

This clonotype was counted ten times or more. The J gene is TRBJ2-3, the V gene TRBV5-1; D unresolved. V was trimmed by 4 bases and J by 2 bases, leaving 11 bases between them. The germline V gene encodes CDR1 SGHRS and CDR2 YFSETQ. The CDR3 is 14 residues long. CDR3 loop: CASSPWTVTDTQYF. CDR3 coding DNA: TGCGCCAGCAGCCCCTGGACGGTCACAGATACGCAGTATTTT.

This rearrangement joins TRBV12-3 or TRBV12-4 to TRBJ1-5; D may be TRBD1 (6 bases). The CDR3 consists of 17 residues. Trimming took 3 bases from V and 0 from J, leaving 15 bases between them. CDR3: CASSFRAGVDSNQPQHF. CDR3 coding DNA: TGTGCCAGCAGTTTTCGGGCAGGGGTGGATAGCAATCAGCCCCAGCATTTT.